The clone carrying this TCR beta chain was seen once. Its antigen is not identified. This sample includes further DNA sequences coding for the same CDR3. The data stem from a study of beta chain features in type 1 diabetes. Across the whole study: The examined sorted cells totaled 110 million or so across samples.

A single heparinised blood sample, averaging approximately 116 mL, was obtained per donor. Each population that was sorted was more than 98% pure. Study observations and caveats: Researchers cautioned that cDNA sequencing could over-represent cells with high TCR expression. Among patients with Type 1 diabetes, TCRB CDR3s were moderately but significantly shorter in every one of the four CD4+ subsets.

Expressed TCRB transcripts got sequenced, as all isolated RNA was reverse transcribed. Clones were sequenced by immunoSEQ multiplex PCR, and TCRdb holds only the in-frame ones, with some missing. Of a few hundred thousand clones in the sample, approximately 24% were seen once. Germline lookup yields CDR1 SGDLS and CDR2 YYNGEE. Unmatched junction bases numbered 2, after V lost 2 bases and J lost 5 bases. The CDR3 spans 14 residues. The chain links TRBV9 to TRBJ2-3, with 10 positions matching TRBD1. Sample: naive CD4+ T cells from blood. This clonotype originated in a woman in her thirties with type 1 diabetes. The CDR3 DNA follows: TGTGCCAGCAGCGTGACAGGGGGCCTAGATACGCAGTATTTT. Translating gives CASSVTGGLDTQYF.